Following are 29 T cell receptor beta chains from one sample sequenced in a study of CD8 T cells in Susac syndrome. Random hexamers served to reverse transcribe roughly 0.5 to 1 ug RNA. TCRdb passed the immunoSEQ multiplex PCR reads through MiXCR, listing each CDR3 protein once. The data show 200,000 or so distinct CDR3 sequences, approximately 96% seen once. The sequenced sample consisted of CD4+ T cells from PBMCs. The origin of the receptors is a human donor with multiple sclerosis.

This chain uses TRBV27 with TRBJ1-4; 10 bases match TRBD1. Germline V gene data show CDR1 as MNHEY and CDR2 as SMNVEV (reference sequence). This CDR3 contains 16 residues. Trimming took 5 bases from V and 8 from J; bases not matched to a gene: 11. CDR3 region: CASSLRSGTGVEKLFF. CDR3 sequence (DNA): TGTGCCAGCAGTCTCCGATCCGGGACAGGGGTAGAAAAACTGTTTTTT.

This CDR3 reads CAPRCSYEQYF. The CDR3 DNA sequence: TGCGCCCCCCGCTGTTCCTACGAGCAGTACTTC. The chain recombines TRBV23-1 with TRBJ2-7; D is undetermined. TRBV23-1 is an ORF, with its function uncertain. V dropped 11 bases and J dropped 1 base, with 9 bases sitting between them. There are 11 residues in the CDR3.

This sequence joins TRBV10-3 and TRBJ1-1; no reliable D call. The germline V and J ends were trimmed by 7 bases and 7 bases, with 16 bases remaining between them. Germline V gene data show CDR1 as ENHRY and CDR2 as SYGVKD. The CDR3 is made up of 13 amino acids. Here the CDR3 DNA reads TGTGCCATCATGACAACCTTTCCGGGTGAAGCTTTCTTT. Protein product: CAIMTTFPGEAFF.

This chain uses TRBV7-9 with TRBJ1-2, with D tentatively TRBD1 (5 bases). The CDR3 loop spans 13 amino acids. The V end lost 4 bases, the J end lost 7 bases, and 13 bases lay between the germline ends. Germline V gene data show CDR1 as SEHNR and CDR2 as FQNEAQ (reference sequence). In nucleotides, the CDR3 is TGTGCCAGCAGCTCCGATTTCGGGGGTGGCTACACCTTC. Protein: CASSSDFGGGYTF.

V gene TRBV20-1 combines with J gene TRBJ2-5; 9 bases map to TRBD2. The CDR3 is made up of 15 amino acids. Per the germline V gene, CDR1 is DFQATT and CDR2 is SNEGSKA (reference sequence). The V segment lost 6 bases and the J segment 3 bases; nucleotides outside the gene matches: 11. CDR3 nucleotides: TGCAGTGCAAGTTCTTTAGCGGGGGCCAAAGAGACCCAGTACTTC. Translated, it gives CSASSLAGAKETQYF.

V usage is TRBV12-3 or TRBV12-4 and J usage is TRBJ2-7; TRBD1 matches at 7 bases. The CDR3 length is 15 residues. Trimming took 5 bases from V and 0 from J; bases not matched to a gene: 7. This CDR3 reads CASSIQGTFSYEQYF. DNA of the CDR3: TGTGCCAGCAGTATACAGGGGACATTCTCCTACGAGCAGTACTTC.

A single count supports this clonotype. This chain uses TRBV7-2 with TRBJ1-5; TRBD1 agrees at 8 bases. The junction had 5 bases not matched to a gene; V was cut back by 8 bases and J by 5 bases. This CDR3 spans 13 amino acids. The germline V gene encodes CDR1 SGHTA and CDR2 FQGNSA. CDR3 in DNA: TGTGCCAGCGGACAGGACAGGGATCAGCCCCAGCATTTT. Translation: CASGQDRDQPQHF.

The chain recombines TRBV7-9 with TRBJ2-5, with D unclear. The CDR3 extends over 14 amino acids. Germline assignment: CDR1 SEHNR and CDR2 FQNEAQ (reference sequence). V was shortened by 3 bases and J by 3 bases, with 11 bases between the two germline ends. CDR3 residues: CASSFTRTEETQYF. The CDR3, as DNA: TGTGCCAGCAGCTTTACCAGGACGGAAGAGACCCAGTACTTC. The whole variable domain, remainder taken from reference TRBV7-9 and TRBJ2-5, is DTGVSQNPRHKITKRGQNVTFRCDPISEHNRLYWYRQTLGQGPEFLTYFQNEAQLEKSRLLSDRFSAERPKGSFSTLEIQRTEQGDSAMYLCASSFTRTEETQYFGPGTRLLVL.

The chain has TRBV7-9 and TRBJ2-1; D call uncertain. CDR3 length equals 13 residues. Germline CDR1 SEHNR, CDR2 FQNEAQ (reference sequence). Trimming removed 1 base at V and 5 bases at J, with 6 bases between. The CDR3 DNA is TGTGCCAGCAGCTTAGGACACAACAATGAGCAGTTCTTC. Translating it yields CASSLGHNNEQFF.

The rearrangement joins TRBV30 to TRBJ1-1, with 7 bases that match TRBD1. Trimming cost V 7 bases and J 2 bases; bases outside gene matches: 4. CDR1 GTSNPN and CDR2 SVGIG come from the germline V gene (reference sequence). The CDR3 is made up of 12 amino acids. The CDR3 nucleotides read TGTGCCTCTGACAGGGCTAACACTGAAGCTTTCTTT. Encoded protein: CASDRANTEAFF.

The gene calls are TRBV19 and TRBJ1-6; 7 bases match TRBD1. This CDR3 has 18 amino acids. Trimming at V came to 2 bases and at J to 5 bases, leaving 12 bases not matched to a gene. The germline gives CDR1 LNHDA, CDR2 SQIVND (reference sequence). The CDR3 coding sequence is TGTGCCAGTAGTATACTTAGTCCCGGGACAGAAAATAATTCACCCCTCCACTTT. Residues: CASSILSPGTENNSPLHF.

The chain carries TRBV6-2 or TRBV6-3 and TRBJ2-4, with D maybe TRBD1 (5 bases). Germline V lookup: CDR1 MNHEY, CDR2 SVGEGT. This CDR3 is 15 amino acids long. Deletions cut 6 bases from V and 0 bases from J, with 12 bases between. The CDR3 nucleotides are TGTGCCAGCAGGAGTCGACAGCTAGCCAAAAACATTCAGTACTTC. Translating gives CASRSRQLAKNIQYF.

CDR3 bases: TGTGCCACCTCCCCCCCCGGACAGGGACGGTCACCCCTCCACTTT. Its translation: CATSPPGQGRSPLHF. The V and J genes are TRBV19 and TRBJ1-6, with 8 nucleotides matching TRBD1. V lost 10 bases and J lost 10; bases outside the gene matches: 15. Germline V lookup: CDR1 LNHDA, CDR2 SQIVND (reference sequence). There are 15 residues in the CDR3.

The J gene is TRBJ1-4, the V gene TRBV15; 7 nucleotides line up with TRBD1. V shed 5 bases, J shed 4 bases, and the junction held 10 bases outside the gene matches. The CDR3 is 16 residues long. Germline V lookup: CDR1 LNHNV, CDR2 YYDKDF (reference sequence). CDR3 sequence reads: CATSGRVAGGNEKLFF. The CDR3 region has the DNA TGTGCCACCAGCGGACGGGTGGCAGGGGGTAATGAAAAACTGTTTTTT.

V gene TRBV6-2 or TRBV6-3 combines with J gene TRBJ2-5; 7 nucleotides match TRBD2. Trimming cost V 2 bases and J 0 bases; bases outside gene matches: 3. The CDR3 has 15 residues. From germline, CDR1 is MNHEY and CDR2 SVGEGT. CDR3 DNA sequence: TGTGCCAGCAGTTACCCTAGCGGAAACCAAGAGACCCAGTACTTC. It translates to CASSYPSGNQETQYF.

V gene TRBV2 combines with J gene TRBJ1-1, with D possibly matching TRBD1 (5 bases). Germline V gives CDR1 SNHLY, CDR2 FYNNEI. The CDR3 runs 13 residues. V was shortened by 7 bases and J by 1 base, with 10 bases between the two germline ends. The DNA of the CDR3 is TGTGCCAGCATTCTAGACAGGAACACTGAAGCTTTCTTT. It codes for CASILDRNTEAFF.

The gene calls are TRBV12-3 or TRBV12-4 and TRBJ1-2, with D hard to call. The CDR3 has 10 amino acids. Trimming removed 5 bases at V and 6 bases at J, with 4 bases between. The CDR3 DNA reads TGTGCCAGCAGTACAGATGGCTACACCTTC. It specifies CASSTDGYTF.

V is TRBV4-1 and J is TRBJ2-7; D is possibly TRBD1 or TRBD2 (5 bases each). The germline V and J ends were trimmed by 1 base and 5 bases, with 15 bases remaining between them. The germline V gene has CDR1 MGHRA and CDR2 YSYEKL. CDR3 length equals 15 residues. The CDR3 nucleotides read TGCGCCAGCAGCCAAGGGTTGCCGGGGCCCCACGAGCAGTACTTC. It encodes CASSQGLPGPHEQYF.

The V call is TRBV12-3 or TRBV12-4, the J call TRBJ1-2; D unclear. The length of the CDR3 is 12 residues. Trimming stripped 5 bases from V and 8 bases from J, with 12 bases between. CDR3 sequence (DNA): TGTGCCAGCAGTCCGGACTACAAAGGCTACACCTTC. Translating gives CASSPDYKGYTF.

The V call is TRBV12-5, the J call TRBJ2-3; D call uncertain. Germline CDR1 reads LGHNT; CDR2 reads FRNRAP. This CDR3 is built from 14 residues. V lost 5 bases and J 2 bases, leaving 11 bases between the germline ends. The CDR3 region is CASGPGLYTDTQYF. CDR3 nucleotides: TGTGCTAGTGGTCCCGGGTTATACACAGATACGCAGTATTTT.

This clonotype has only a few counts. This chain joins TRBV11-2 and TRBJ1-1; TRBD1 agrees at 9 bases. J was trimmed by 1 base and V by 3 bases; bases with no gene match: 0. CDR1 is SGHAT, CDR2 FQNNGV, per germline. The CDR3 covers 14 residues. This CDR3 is CASSLDRGNTEAFF. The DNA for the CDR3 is TGTGCCAGCAGCTTGGACAGGGGGAACACTGAAGCTTTCTTT.

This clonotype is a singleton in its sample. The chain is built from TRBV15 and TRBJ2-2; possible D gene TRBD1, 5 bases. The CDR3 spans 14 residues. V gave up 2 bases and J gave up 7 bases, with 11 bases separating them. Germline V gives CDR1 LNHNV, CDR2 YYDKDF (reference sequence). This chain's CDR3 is CATSRLAQGGELFF. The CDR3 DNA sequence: TGTGCCACCAGCAGACTCGCTCAGGGCGGGGAGCTGTTTTTT. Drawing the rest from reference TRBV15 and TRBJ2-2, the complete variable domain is DAMVIQNPRYQVTQFGKPVTLSCSQTLNHNVMYWYQQKSSQAPKLLFHYYDKDFNNEADTPDNFQSRRPNTSFCFLDIRSPGLGDTAMYLCATSRLAQGGELFFGEGSRLTVL.

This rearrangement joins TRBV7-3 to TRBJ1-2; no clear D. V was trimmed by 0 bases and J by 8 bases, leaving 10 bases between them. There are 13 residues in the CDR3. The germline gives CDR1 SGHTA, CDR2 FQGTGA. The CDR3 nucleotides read TGTGCCAGCAGCTTAACTGGAAACGACGGCTACACCTTC. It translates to CASSLTGNDGYTF.

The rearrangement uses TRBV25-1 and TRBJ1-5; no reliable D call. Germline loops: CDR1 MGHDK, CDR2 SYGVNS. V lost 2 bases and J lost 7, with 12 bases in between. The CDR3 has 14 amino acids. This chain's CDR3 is CASSEPQAWQPQHF. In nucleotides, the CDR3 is TGTGCCAGCAGTGAACCCCAGGCTTGGCAGCCCCAGCATTTT.

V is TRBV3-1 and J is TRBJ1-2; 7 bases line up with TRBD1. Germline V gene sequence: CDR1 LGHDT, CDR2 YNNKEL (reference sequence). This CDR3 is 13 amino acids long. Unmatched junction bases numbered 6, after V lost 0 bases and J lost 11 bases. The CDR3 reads CASSQEQPRGYTF. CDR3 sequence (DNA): TGTGCCAGCAGCCAAGAACAGCCCAGGGGGTACACCTTC.

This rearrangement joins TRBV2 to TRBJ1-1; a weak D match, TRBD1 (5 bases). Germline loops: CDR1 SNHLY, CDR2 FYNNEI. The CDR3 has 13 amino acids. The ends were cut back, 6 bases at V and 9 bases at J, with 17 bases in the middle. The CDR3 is CASRADSQGQAFF. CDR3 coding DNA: TGTGCCAGCAGGGCAGACAGTCAGGGTCAAGCTTTCTTT.

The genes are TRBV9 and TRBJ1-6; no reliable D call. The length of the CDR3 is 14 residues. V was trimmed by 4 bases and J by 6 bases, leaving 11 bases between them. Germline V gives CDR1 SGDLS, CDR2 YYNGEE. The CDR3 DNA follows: TGTGCCAGCAGCCCCAACATAGCTAATTCACCCCTCCACTTT. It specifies CASSPNIANSPLHF.

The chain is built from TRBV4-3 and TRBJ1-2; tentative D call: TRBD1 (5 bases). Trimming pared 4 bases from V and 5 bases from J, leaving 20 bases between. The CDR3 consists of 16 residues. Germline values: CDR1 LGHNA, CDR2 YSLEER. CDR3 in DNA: TGCGCCAGCAGCCCCCCAGGTACAGGCACACTGTATGGCTACACCTTC. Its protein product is CASSPPGTGTLYGYTF.

The chain's CDR3 is CAWIHPGQGRYEQYF. The DNA of the CDR3 is TGTGCCTGGATTCATCCGGGACAGGGTAGGTACGAGCAGTACTTC. The rearrangement links TRBV30 to TRBJ2-7; 9 bases are a match to TRBD1. Per the germline V gene, CDR1 is GTSNPN and CDR2 is SVGIG (reference sequence). The CDR3 has 15 residues. J lost 4 bases, V lost 4 bases, and 11 bases had no gene match.